The sequence of this TCR beta chain was determined in a study of blood T cell repertoires in COVID-19. This CDR3 is built from 13 residues. V shed 5 bases and J shed 6 bases, with 12 bases lying between them. Germline V gene data show CDR1 as SGHVS and CDR2 as FNYEAQ. Original handling: Quantification of nucleated cells was approximated via reference gene primer amplification. The repertoire was sequenced with immunoSEQ multiplex PCR; TCRdb's copy has only in-frame clones and lacks some. V and J calls and clone size are those listed in that table; D and trimming were worked out from the DNA. The profile covers roughly 240,000 clones, with about 82% appearing a single time and 5.5% to 6.5% taken by the ten largest.

V usage is TRBV7-6 and J usage is TRBJ2-3; weak D call: TRBD2 (6 bases). This TCR was sampled from a woman over 75 with COVID-19, enrolled during active disease. The specimen sequenced was peripheral blood. CDR3 DNA sequence: TGTGCCAGCAGCCGAGCGGGTTACGATACGCAGTATTTT. As protein: CASSRAGYDTQYF.